These 12 T cell receptor beta chains originate from one sample sequenced in a study of Graves' ophthalmopathy and Graves' hyperthyroidism. Amplification of the TCR beta CDR3 regions used RNA transcripts (as template). The library came from an HTBI-primed first-round RT-PCR and a second-round multiplex PCR. TCRdb used MiXCR to reprocess the multiplex PCR reads, holding one entry per CDR3 protein. The sample holds some 160,000 distinct CDR3 sequences, roughly 36% seen once. The sequenced sample consisted of peripheral blood. The receptors stem from a man in his thirties or forties with Graves' ophthalmopathy.

This chain joins TRBV28 and TRBJ1-3; TRBD1 matches 9 bases. This CDR3 contains 17 residues. V gave up 2 bases and J gave up 4 bases; unmatched junction bases: 9. CDR1 and CDR2 (germline): MDHEN, SYDVKM. The CDR3 sequence is CASSLTGGARSGNTIYF. CDR3 nucleotides: TGTGCCAGCAGTTTAACAGGGGGCGCACGTTCAGGAAACACCATATATTTT.

The rearrangement links TRBV6-5 to TRBJ2-7; the match to TRBD2 covers 10 bases. CDR1 is MNHEY and CDR2 is SVGAGI in the germline V gene. V was clipped by 2 bases and J by 2 bases; unmatched bases: 3. The CDR3 has 15 residues. The CDR3 spells CASSYQGTSAYEQYF. The CDR3 nucleotides are TGTGCCAGCAGTTACCAGGGGACTAGCGCCTACGAGCAGTACTTC.

This clonotype has ten or more counts. This chain links TRBV2 with TRBJ1-1; 10 positions agree with TRBD1. CDR3 length: 14 amino acids. Looked up from germline, CDR1 is SNHLY and CDR2 is FYNNEI. V dropped 3 bases and J dropped 8; count of bases not matched to a gene: 6. The CDR3 DNA sequence: TGTGCCAGCAGTGATAGGGACAGGGGAGGCGAAGCTTTCTTT. As protein: CASSDRDRGGEAFF.

This clonotype was seen at least ten times. The rearrangement uses TRBV12-3 or TRBV12-4 and TRBJ2-2; tentatively, D is TRBD2 (5 bases). The CDR3 has 12 amino acids. Trimming stripped 6 bases from V and 14 bases from J, with 16 bases between. The CDR3, as DNA: TGTGCCAGCAGCTACCAAGCGAGGGTCCTGTTTTTT. This gives the protein CASSYQARVLFF.

Many counts were recorded for this clonotype. The chain combines TRBV11-3 with TRBJ1-5; the match to TRBD1 covers 8 bases. This CDR3 is built from 16 residues. Unmatched junction bases numbered 6, after V lost 3 bases and J lost 2 bases. Germline CDR1 SGHNT, CDR2 YENEEA. Written as DNA, the CDR3 is TGTGCCAGCAGCTTGGACAGGGAGCGTGGCAATCAGCCCCAGCATTTT. The encoded protein is CASSLDRERGNQPQHF.

This chain connects TRBV6-2 or TRBV6-3 to TRBJ2-5; D ambiguous. The germline V gene has CDR1 MNHEY and CDR2 SVGEGT. The CDR3 has 14 amino acids. Trimming stripped 6 bases from V and 5 bases from J, with 16 bases between. The CDR3 coding sequence is TGTGCCAGCAGGGAAGACGGATCGTGGGAGACCCAGTACTTC. It is translated as CASREDGSWETQYF.

This clonotype was observed a few times. J is TRBJ2-7 and V is TRBV24-1, with 7 bases identical to TRBD1. Trimming removed 4 bases from V and 1 base from J; junction bases left unmatched: 6. Germline CDR1 and CDR2: KGHDR and SFDVKD. The CDR3 length is 15 residues. Written as DNA, the CDR3 is TGTGCCACCAGTGACTCGACAGGGTATTCCTACGAGCAGTACTTC. Residues: CATSDSTGYSYEQYF.

This chain joins TRBV11-2 and TRBJ2-7; 11 positions agree with TRBD2. The CDR3 consists of 16 residues. V gave up 1 base and J gave up 2 bases; unmatched junction bases: 4. Germline CDR1 is SGHAT and CDR2 is FQNNGV. This CDR3 is CASSLVSTSGTYEQYF. In nucleotides, the CDR3 is TGTGCCAGCAGCTTAGTATCGACTAGCGGGACCTACGAGCAGTACTTC.

This clonotype was counted many times. This chain joins TRBV13 and TRBJ2-7; D is unresolved. V was pared by 5 bases and J by 6 bases, with 11 bases between. The CDR3 runs 12 residues. The germline V gene has CDR1 PRHDT and CDR2 FYEKMQ (reference sequence). CDR3 nucleotide sequence: TGTGCCAGCAGCGCACGGTCGAGCGAGCAGTACTTC. Translated: CASSARSSEQYF.

This clonotype was observed at least ten times. J is TRBJ2-5 and V is TRBV7-2; 11 bases fit TRBD2. J was trimmed by 8 bases and V by 4 bases; bases with no gene match: 9. Germline V CDR1 and CDR2: SGHTA, FQGNSA. The CDR3 is 15 residues long. CDR3 protein: CASSSLTSGRGTQYF. The CDR3 DNA reads TGTGCCAGCAGCTCCCTTACTAGCGGGAGAGGAACCCAGTACTTC.

The J gene is TRBJ2-7, the V gene TRBV11-2; D is unclear. Germline V gene lookup returns CDR1 SGHAT and CDR2 FQNNGV. The CDR3 has 14 residues. V was clipped by 0 bases and J by 8 bases, with 14 bases between them. CDR3 sequence: CASSLDSTGLKQYF. The CDR3 DNA reads as TGTGCCAGCAGCTTAGATAGTACGGGCTTGAAGCAGTACTTC.

The chain joins TRBV6-1 to TRBJ2-2, with 10 bases fitting TRBD2. Losses at the gene ends were 6 bases for V and 1 base for J; bases not matched to a gene: 2. This CDR3 has 15 residues. Germline loops: CDR1 MNHNS, CDR2 SASEGT. CDR3 nucleotide sequence: TGTGCCAGCAGCTCTAGCGGGAGGAACACCGGGGAGCTGTTTTTT. Protein: CASSSSGRNTGELFF.